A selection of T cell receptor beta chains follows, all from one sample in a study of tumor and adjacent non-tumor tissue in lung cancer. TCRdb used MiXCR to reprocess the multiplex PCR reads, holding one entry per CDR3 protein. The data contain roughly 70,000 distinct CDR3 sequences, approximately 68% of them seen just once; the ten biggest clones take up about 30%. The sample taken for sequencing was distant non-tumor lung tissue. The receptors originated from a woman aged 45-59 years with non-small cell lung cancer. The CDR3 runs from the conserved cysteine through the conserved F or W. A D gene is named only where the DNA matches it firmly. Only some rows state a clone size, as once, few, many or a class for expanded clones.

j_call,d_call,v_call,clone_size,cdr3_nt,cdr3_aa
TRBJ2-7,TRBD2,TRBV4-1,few,TGCGCCAGCAGCCAAGATGAGACGGGAGGTACGTACGAGCAGTACTTC,CASSQDETGGTYEQYF
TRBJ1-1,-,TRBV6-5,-,TGTGCCAGGAGTTCCCTAGGAGAGTTAACTGAAGCTTTCTTT,CARSSLGELTEAFF
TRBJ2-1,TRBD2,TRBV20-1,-,TGCAGTGCTAGAACAGCGGGAGGGAGCTACGAGCAGTTCTTC,CSARTAGGSYEQFF
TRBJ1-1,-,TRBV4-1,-,TGCGCCAGCAGCCAAGATCTTCACGGGGTCGGCACTGAAGCTTTCTTT,CASSQDLHGVGTEAFF
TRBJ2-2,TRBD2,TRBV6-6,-,TGTGCCAGCAGTCAGGGACTAGCGGGAGGAGTCGGGGAGCTGTTTTTT,CASSQGLAGGVGELFF
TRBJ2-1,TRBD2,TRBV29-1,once,TGCAGCATCACTAGCGGGAGGTTTGAGCTGTCTTTC,CSITSGRFELSF
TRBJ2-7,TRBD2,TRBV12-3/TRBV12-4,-,TGTACCAGCAGACTTGGGACTAGCTTTCCATACGAGCAGTACTTC,CTSRLGTSFPYEQYF
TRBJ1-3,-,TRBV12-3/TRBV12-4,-,TGTGCCAGCAGTTCCCTCGGACGGCGAATAATCTCTGGAAGCACCATATATTTT,CASSSLGRRIISGSTIYF
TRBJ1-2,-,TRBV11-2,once,TGTGCCGACAGTTTAGGGGCGGTAAACTATGGCTACACCTTC,CADSLGAVNYGYTF
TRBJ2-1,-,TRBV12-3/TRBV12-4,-,TGTGCCAGCAGTTATAGGTCTTCTAGTGTGTCCTACAATGAGCATTTCTTC,CASSYRSSSVSYNEHFF
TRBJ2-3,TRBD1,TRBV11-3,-,TGTGCCAGCAGCTGGCGTGGGACAGATTTGCGGTGTTTT,CASSWRGTDLRCF
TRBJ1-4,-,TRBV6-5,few,TGTGCCAGCAGTTACGGGGGGCATGGTGCAACTAATGAAAAACTGTTTTTT,CASSYGGHGATNEKLFF
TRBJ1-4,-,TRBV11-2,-,TGTGCCGGCTCCGAGAGGGGTGAGATACTGTTTTTT,CAGSERGEILFF
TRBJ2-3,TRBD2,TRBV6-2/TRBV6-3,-,TGTGTCAGTATCTCTACTAGCGAGATTGGCACAGATACGCAGTATTTT,CVSISTSEIGTDTQYF
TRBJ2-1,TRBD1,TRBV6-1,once,TGTGCCAGCGGTGCAACCGGGACAGGGGGGCACAATGAGCAGTTCTTC,CASGATGTGGHNEQFF
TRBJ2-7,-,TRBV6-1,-,TGTGCCAGCAGTGATGCCGGGCAGTTCGGGCTCTACGAGCAGTACTTC,CASSDAGQFGLYEQYF
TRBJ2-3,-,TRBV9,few,TGTGCCAGCAATTCAGGCGATACGCAGTATTTT,CASNSGDTQYF
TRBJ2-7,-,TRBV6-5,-,TGTGCCAGCAGTCATAGGAAGGGACCATCTTACGAGCAGTACTTC,CASSHRKGPSYEQYF
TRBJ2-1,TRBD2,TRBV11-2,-,TGTGCCAGCAGCTTTTCGACTAGCGGGAGAGGGACCTATAATGGGCAGTTCTTC,CASSFSTSGRGTYNGQFF
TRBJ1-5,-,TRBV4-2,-,TGTACCGGCAGCCATGATAGGGGTCAGCCCCAGCATTTT,CTGSHDRGQPQHF
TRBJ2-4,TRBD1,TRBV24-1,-,TGTGCCACCAATGGACAGGGGGCCGACATTCAGTACTTC,CATNGQGADIQYF
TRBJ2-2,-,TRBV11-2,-,TGTGCCAGCAGTTTCAACGTTGATACCGGGGAGCTGTTTTTT,CASSFNVDTGELFF
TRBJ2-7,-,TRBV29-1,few,TGCAGCGTTGAGAGGGACCTACAGTCCGAGCAGTACTTC,CSVERDLQSEQYF
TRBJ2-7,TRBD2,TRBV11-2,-,TGTGCCAGCAGCTTAGAAGCTAGCGGTTACTACGACCAGTACTTC,CASSLEASGYYDQYF
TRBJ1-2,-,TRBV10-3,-,TGTGCCATCAGTGAGTCCAACTATGGCTACACCTTC,CAISESNYGYTF
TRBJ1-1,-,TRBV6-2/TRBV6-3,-,TGTGCCAGCAGTTACTCGAGGGGGACTAAAGTTTTCTTT,CASSYSRGTKVFF
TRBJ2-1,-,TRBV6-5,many,TGTGCCAGCAGTTACTCGATGATCGGCGAGCAGTTCTTC,CASSYSMIGEQFF
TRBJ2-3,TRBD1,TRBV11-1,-,TGTGCCAGCAGCTTAGCAACCGGGACAGAAAGGCAGTATTTT,CASSLATGTERQYF
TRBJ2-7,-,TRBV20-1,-,TGCACTTCTAGAGATCAATCAGTTGGGGGGCACCCCTACGAGCAGTACTTC,CTSRDQSVGGHPYEQYF
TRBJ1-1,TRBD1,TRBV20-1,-,TGCAGTGTCACGGGACAGGGGGAATCGGAAGCTTTCTTT,CSVTGQGESEAFF
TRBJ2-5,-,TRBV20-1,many,TGCAGTGCTAGAGATCAATCCGCGGGACGTCTGGAGACCCAGTACTTC,CSARDQSAGRLETQYF
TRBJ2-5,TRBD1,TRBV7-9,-,TGTGCCAGCAGCTTAGGGGCAGGGGGTGGACAAGAGACCCAGTACTTC,CASSLGAGGGQETQYF
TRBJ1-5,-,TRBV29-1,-,TGCAGCGTTGTTCATGGGTCCAATCAGCCCCGGCATTTT,CSVVHGSNQPRHF
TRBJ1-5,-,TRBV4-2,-,TGTGTCAATAGCCAAGATAGGGGTCAGCCCCAGCATTTT,CVNSQDRGQPQHF
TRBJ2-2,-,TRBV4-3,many,TGCGCCAGCAGCCCAGAACATCAAGGGGTTTCCGGGGAGCTGTTTTTT,CASSPEHQGVSGELFF
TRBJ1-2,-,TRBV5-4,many,TGTGCCAGCAGCTTGGGGCAGGGTTCCTATGGCTACACCTTC,CASSLGQGSYGYTF
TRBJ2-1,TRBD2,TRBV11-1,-,TGTACCATCAGCTTAGGGCTAGCGGGATACAATGAGCAGTTCTTC,CTISLGLAGYNEQFF
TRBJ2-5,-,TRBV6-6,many,TGTGCCAGCAGTTACATACGGCAAGAGACCCAGTACTTC,CASSYIRQETQYF
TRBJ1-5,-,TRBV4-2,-,TGTGCCAACAGCCTCGTTTGGGCCAGAGAGACAAATCAGCCCAAGCATTTT,CANSLVWARETNQPKHF
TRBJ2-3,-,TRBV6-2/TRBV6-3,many,TGTGCCAGCAGTTACTCCGAGTTAGATACGCAGTATTTT,CASSYSELDTQYF
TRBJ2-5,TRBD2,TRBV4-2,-,TGTGCCAGCAGCCAAGCCACGGGACTAGATTGCGTGACCCAGTACTTC,CASSQATGLDCVTQYF
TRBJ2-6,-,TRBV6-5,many,TGTGCCAGCACGGGTACAGCTGGGGCCAACGTCCTGACTTTC,CASTGTAGANVLTF
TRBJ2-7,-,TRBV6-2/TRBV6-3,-,TGTGCCAGCAGTTACTCGAGGACTTGGACGGGTGTGGCCGAGCAGTACTTC,CASSYSRTWTGVAEQYF
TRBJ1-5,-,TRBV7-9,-,TGTCCCAGTAGCTCAGACAGCAATCAGCCCCAGCATTTT,CPSSSDSNQPQHF
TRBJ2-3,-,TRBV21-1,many,TGTGCCAGCAGGAGGGGCGCAGATACGCAGTATTTT,CASRRGADTQYF
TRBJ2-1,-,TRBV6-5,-,TGTGCCAGCAGTTACTCGGGGGGCAATGGGCAGTTCTTC,CASSYSGGNGQFF
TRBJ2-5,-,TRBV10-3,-,TGTGCTATCGGACCTCCCGAAGGGAGTGAGACCCAGTACTTC,CAIGPPEGSETQYF
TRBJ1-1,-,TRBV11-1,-,TGTGCCATCAGCCTTGGACTGGTGAACATTGAAGCTTTCTTT,CAISLGLVNIEAFF
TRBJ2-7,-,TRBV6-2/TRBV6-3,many,TGTGCCAGCAGTTACGGCAGTCGGTACGAGCAGTACTTC,CASSYGSRYEQYF